Following are 29 T cell receptor beta chains from one sample sequenced in a study of blood T cell repertoires in COVID-19. The method was immunoSEQ multiplex PCR; TCRdb's version includes in-frame clones alone and lacks a portion of them. This sample has about 99,000 clones, with approximately 85% found just once. What was sequenced was peripheral blood. These receptors were taken from a woman of 80 years or more with active or convalescent COVID-19.

This clone was found once. This chain connects TRBV19 to TRBJ2-1; tentative D call: TRBD1 (6 bases). This CDR3 comprises 17 residues. Germline CDR1 reads LNHDA; CDR2 reads SQIVND (reference sequence). V gave up 4 bases and J gave up 0 bases, with 16 bases separating them. The CDR3 is CASSTLSQGSSYNEQFF. CDR3 nucleotide sequence: TGTGCCAGTAGTACCCTTTCCCAGGGGTCCTCCTACAATGAGCAGTTCTTC.

CDR3 region: CASRKQGSNYGYTF. CDR3 sequence (DNA): TGTGCCAGCAGAAAACAGGGTTCCAACTATGGCTACACCTTC. The chain couples TRBV5-6 to TRBJ1-2, with a weak D call TRBD1 (6 bases). This CDR3 has 14 residues. Germline-derived CDR1 and CDR2 are SGHDT and YYEEEE. V gave up 5 bases and J gave up 2 bases, with 13 bases separating them.

The chain carries TRBV7-9 and TRBJ2-7; a possible D gene is TRBD2 (5 bases). Germline CDR1 is SEHNR and CDR2 is FQNEAQ (reference sequence). The CDR3 sequence is 13 residues long. Trimming pared 2 bases from V and 5 bases from J, leaving 10 bases between. CDR3 in amino acids: CASSLRTLDEQYF. The CDR3 DNA sequence: TGTGCCAGCAGCTTAAGGACTTTGGACGAGCAGTACTTC. Combining the CDR3 with reference TRBV7-9 and TRBJ2-7 gives the whole variable domain DTGVSQNPRHKITKRGQNVTFRCDPISEHNRLYWYRQTLGQGPEFLTYFQNEAQLEKSRLLSDRFSAERPKGSFSTLEIQRTEQGDSAMYLCASSLRTLDEQYFGPGTRLTVT.

This clone was counted ten times or more. J is TRBJ2-1 and V is TRBV5-1; a weak D match, TRBD2 (5 bases). V lost 0 bases, J lost 5 bases, and 15 bases lay in between. The CDR3 has 16 residues. Germline values: CDR1 SGHRS, CDR2 YFSETQ. The CDR3: CASSLEGGSDDNEQFF. CDR3 bases: TGCGCCAGCAGCTTGGAGGGCGGGTCGGACGACAATGAGCAGTTCTTC. The entire variable domain, with the rest obtained from reference TRBV5-1 and TRBJ2-1, is as follows: KAGVTQTPRYLIKTRGQQVTLSCSPISGHRSVSWYQQTPGQGLQFLFEYFSETQRNKGNFPGRFSGRQFSNSRSEMNVSTLELGDSALYLCASSLEGGSDDNEQFFGPGTRLTVL.

The genes are TRBV5-1 and TRBJ1-1; D uncertain. The V gene lost 0 bases and the J gene lost 0 bases, with 6 bases spanning the gap. This CDR3 spans 14 amino acids. Germline V gene lookup returns CDR1 SGHRS and CDR2 YFSETQ. CDR3 DNA sequence: TGCGCCAGCAGCTTGGGTAGTTTGAACACTGAAGCTTTCTTT. Residues: CASSLGSLNTEAFF.

This rearrangement joins TRBV14 to TRBJ2-5, with 12 bases lining up with TRBD2. The trim removed 1 base at V and 4 bases at J, leaving 7 bases unmatched. The CDR3 has 17 amino acids. CDR1 and CDR2 (germline): SGHDN, FVKESK. The CDR3 DNA follows: TGTGCCAGCAGCCAAGGTTCTAGCGGGAGGGCCCGAGAGACCCAGTACTTC. This sequence encodes CASSQGSSGRARETQYF.

V usage is TRBV9 and J usage is TRBJ2-1; 10 positions agree with TRBD1. Trimming took 4 bases from V and 4 from J; bases not matched to a gene: 5. The CDR3 runs to 15 residues. Per the germline V gene, CDR1 is SGDLS and CDR2 is YYNGEE. CDR3 in amino acids: CASSIGTGAYNEQFF. For the CDR3, the DNA is TGTGCCAGCAGCATCGGGACAGGGGCATACAATGAGCAGTTCTTC.

The CDR3 sequence: CASSDWAENTTNEKLFF. The CDR3 DNA reads TGTGCCAGCAGTGACTGGGCAGAGAACACAACTAATGAAAAACTGTTTTTT. The chain employs TRBV6-4 and TRBJ1-4; D gene unclear. Looked up from germline, CDR1 is MRHNA and CDR2 is SNTAGT. The CDR3 spans 17 residues. Trimming took 1 base from V and 0 from J, leaving 12 bases between them.

This rearrangement joins TRBV2 to TRBJ2-1, with 10 bases identical to TRBD1. The CDR3 consists of 15 residues. Germline assignment: CDR1 SNHLY and CDR2 FYNNEI. V gave up 4 bases and J gave up 1 base; unmatched junction bases: 1. The chain's CDR3 is CASSGTGGSYNEQFF. CDR3 in DNA: TGTGCCAGCAGTGGGACAGGGGGGTCCTACAATGAGCAGTTCTTC.

The CDR3 here is CASSTGTDTEAFF. CDR3 DNA: TGCGCCAGCAGCACGGGGACAGACACTGAAGCTTTCTTT. J is TRBJ1-1 and V is TRBV5-1, with 7 nucleotides matching TRBD1. The V gene's germline CDR1 is SGHRS and CDR2 YFSETQ. The J segment lost 3 bases and the V segment lost 4 bases, leaving 3 bases of the junction unmatched. This CDR3 has 13 amino acids.

V usage is TRBV9 and J usage is TRBJ2-3; 13 positions match TRBD2. The germline V gene has CDR1 SGDLS and CDR2 YYNGEE. The CDR3 length is 16 residues. Losses at the gene ends were 4 bases for V and 10 bases for J; bases not matched to a gene: 12. CDR3 DNA: TGTGCCAGCAGCAGCCGGACTAGCGGGAGAAGTGGTCCGCAGTATTTT. Translation: CASSSRTSGRSGPQYF. The variable domain in full, with the rest retrieved from reference TRBV9 and TRBJ2-3, is DSGVTQTPKHLITATGQRVTLRCSPRSGDLSVYWYQQSLDQGLQFLIQYYNGEERAKGNILERFSAQQFPDLHSELNLSSLELGDSALYFCASSSRTSGRSGPQYFGPGTRLTVL.

The chain links TRBV6-5 to TRBJ2-7; 8 nucleotides align to TRBD2. Germline CDR1 MNHEY, CDR2 SVGAGI. The V segment lost 7 bases and the J segment 7 bases; nucleotides outside the gene matches: 12. This CDR3 region has 14 residues. CDR3 region: CASTSSGTSREQYF. In DNA form, the CDR3 reads TGTGCCAGCACGAGTAGCGGGACCTCGAGGGAGCAGTACTTC.

The gene calls are TRBV9 and TRBJ2-3, with D possibly being TRBD2 (6 bases). V dropped 4 bases and J dropped 0 bases, with 18 bases sitting between them. The CDR3 is 17 amino acids. Germline CDR1 and CDR2: SGDLS and YYNGEE. The CDR3 protein is CASSYQDLALSTDTQYF. The DNA of the CDR3 is TGTGCCAGCAGCTACCAAGACCTAGCGCTTAGCACAGATACGCAGTATTTT.

The chain is built from TRBV25-1 and TRBJ2-2; D call uncertain. The CDR3 is 14 residues long. The germline CDR1 and CDR2 sequences are MGHDK and SYGVNS. Trimming stripped 1 base from V and 6 bases from J, with 9 bases between. The CDR3 DNA reads as TGTGCCAGCAGTGAATCTGGGCTCGCCGGGGAGCTGTTTTTT. Residues: CASSESGLAGELFF.

This clone appeared a few times. The J gene is TRBJ2-3, the V gene TRBV6-2 or TRBV6-3, with 8 nucleotides matching TRBD2. With V trimmed by 5 bases and J by 5 bases, 24 bases remained unmatched. This CDR3 region has 20 residues. From germline, CDR1 is MNHEY and CDR2 SVGEGT. Here the CDR3 DNA reads TGTGCCAGCAGTCAATCCCCGGGATTTAAGCGGGAGAAATCCCAAGATACGCAGTATTTT. Its protein product is CASSQSPGFKREKSQDTQYF.

The chain links TRBV29-1 to TRBJ2-7; possible D gene TRBD2, 6 bases. This CDR3 has 14 residues. V was trimmed by 4 bases and J by 6 bases, leaving 19 bases between them. CDR1 is SQVTM and CDR2 is ANQGSEA in the germline V gene. CDR3 sequence reads: CSVASAGRPSEQYF. CDR3 nucleotides: TGCAGCGTTGCGTCCGCGGGAAGGCCGTCCGAGCAGTACTTC.

This clone has just a few counts. The chain is built from TRBV24-1 and TRBJ2-3, with D hard to call. The CDR3 has 15 amino acids. The ends were cut back, 3 bases at V and 4 bases at J, with 13 bases in the middle. Per germline, CDR1 KGHDR and CDR2 SFDVKD. The CDR3 sequence is CATSDPDIAADTQYF. For the CDR3, the DNA is TGTGCCACCAGTGATCCCGACATTGCTGCAGATACGCAGTATTTT.

V is TRBV19 and J is TRBJ1-1; a possible D gene is TRBD1 (5 bases). The CDR3 spans 15 residues. V dropped 3 bases and J dropped 0 bases, with 11 bases sitting between them. In germline, CDR1 is LNHDA, CDR2 SQIVND (reference sequence). The CDR3 DNA sequence: TGTGCCAGTAGTATGCGGGCGGGGGTGAACACTGAAGCTTTCTTT. This gives the protein CASSMRAGVNTEAFF.

V gene TRBV4-3 combines with J gene TRBJ2-1; 16 positions match TRBD2. The germline V gene has CDR1 LGHNA and CDR2 YSLEER. This CDR3 has 16 amino acids. V was pared by 0 bases and J by 8 bases, with 1 base of the junction left unmatched. The CDR3 here is CASSQDGTSGRDEQFF. The CDR3 DNA follows: TGCGCCAGCAGCCAAGATGGGACTAGCGGGAGGGATGAGCAGTTCTTC.

This chain uses TRBV27 with TRBJ2-1; TRBD2 is a possible D gene (5 bases). The CDR3 loop spans 19 amino acids. The V and J ends lost 5 bases and 4 bases respectively, with 27 bases between them. The germline V gene has CDR1 MNHEY and CDR2 SMNVEV (reference sequence). This CDR3 reads CASSLGDVSGPAQYNEQFF. The CDR3 DNA reads as TGTGCCAGCAGTCTCGGGGATGTAAGCGGACCCGCCCAATACAATGAGCAGTTCTTC.

The chain recombines TRBV6-1 with TRBJ2-3, with TRBD1 as a possible D gene (6 bases). The germline V gene encodes CDR1 MNHNS and CDR2 SASEGT. With 0 bases removed from V and 11 bases from J, the gap between germline ends came to 15 bases. The CDR3 consists of 14 residues. This chain's CDR3 is CASSEAVGQFQQYF. The CDR3, as DNA: TGTGCCAGCAGTGAAGCAGTTGGACAGTTCCAGCAGTATTTT.

The V and J genes are TRBV5-4 and TRBJ1-1; D may be TRBD1 (5 bases). Trimming took 3 bases from V and 0 from J, leaving 12 bases between them. The CDR3 runs to 15 residues. Germline CDR1 is SGHNT and CDR2 is YYREEE (reference sequence). The CDR3 loop is CASSSPRVMNTEAFF. CDR3 DNA: TGTGCCAGCAGCTCGCCCAGGGTCATGAACACTGAAGCTTTCTTT.

The rearrangement joins TRBV29-1 to TRBJ2-7; the match to TRBD2 covers 11 bases. Germline V CDR1 and CDR2: SQVTM, ANQGSEA. The CDR3 is made up of 14 amino acids. Losses at the gene ends were 5 bases for V and 5 bases for J; bases not matched to a gene: 8. The CDR3 sequence is CSVQVAGGPHEQYF. The CDR3 bases are TGCAGCGTTCAAGTAGCGGGAGGGCCCCACGAGCAGTACTTC.

V gene TRBV5-4 combines with J gene TRBJ1-5; D remains unclear. Trimming pared 0 bases from V and 6 bases from J, leaving 10 bases between. This CDR3 spans 14 amino acids. From germline, CDR1 is SGHNT and CDR2 YYREEE (reference sequence). CDR3: CASSLAGGGQPQHF. The CDR3 DNA follows: TGTGCCAGCAGCTTGGCCGGCGGTGGTCAGCCCCAGCATTTT.

V and J are TRBV4-3 and TRBJ1-1; D might be TRBD1 (5 bases). V was shortened by 4 bases and J by 7 bases, with 13 bases between the two germline ends. The CDR3 sequence is 13 residues long. Per germline, CDR1 LGHNA and CDR2 YSLEER. Here the CDR3 DNA reads TGCGCCAGCAGCCGCGGACAAAATTTTGAAGCTTTCTTT. Encoded protein: CASSRGQNFEAFF.

This clone occurred a few times. The J gene is TRBJ1-3, the V gene TRBV2, with D possibly being TRBD1 (6 bases). CDR1 SNHLY and CDR2 FYNNEI come from the germline V gene. There are 14 residues in the CDR3. Trimming left V 8 bases short and J 5 bases short, with 16 bases between. Here the CDR3 reads CASSLDSPRNTIYF. CDR3 DNA: TGTGCCAGCTCCCTGGACAGCCCCCGAAACACCATATATTTT.

The CDR3 sequence: CASSEFLGANVLTF. The CDR3, as DNA: TGTGCCAGCAGTGAATTCTTGGGGGCCAACGTCCTGACTTTC. The chain couples TRBV6-1 to TRBJ2-6; D is uncertain. V lost 2 bases and J lost 4, with 6 bases in between. CDR1 is MNHNS, CDR2 SASEGT, per germline. The CDR3 extends over 14 amino acids.

The gene calls are TRBV11-2 and TRBJ2-3, with 9 bases that match TRBD1. Per germline, CDR1 SGHAT and CDR2 FQNNGV. Germline trimming cut 2 bases from V and 3 bases from J; bases unmatched to any gene: 9. The CDR3 extends over 17 amino acids. DNA for the CDR3: TGTGCCAGCAGCTTATCCAACAGGGGGCGGAGGACAGATACGCAGTATTTT. This codes for CASSLSNRGRRTDTQYF.

The J gene is TRBJ2-1, the V gene TRBV15; the match to TRBD1 covers 8 bases. The J segment lost 7 bases and the V segment lost 1 base, leaving 6 bases of the junction unmatched. The CDR3 length is 15 residues. Germline V gene sequence: CDR1 LNHNV, CDR2 YYDKDF (reference sequence). The CDR3 sequence is CATSRVSRGRNEQFF. The CDR3 DNA sequence: TGTGCCACCAGCAGAGTGAGCAGGGGGCGAAATGAGCAGTTCTTC. The whole variable domain, remainder taken from reference TRBV15 and TRBJ2-1, is DAMVIQNPRYQVTQFGKPVTLSCSQTLNHNVMYWYQQKSSQAPKLLFHYYDKDFNNEADTPDNFQSRRPNTSFCFLDIRSPGLGDTAMYLCATSRVSRGRNEQFFGPGTRLTVL.